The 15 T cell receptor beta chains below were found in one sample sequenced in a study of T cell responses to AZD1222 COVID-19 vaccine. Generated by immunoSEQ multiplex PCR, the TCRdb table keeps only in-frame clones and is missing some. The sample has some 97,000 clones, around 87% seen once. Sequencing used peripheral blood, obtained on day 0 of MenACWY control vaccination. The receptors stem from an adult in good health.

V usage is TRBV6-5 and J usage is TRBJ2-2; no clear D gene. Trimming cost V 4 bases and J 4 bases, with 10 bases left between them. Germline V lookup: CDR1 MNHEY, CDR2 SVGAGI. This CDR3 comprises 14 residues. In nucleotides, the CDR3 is TGTGCCAGCAGTTCAATGCACAGCACCGGGGAGCTGTTTTTT. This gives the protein CASSSMHSTGELFF.

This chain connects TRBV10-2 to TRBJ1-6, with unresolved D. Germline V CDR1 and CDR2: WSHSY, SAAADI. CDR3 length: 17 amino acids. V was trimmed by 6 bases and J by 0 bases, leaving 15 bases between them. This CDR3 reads CASRDRTASSYNSPLHF. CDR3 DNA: TGCGCCAGCAGGGATAGGACGGCGAGCTCCTATAATTCACCCCTCCACTTT.

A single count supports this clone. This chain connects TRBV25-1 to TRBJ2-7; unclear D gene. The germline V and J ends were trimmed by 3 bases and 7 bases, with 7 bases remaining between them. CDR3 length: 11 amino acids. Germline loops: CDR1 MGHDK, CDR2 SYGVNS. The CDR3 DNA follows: TGTGCCAGCAGTGACTCCGGGGAGCAGTACTTC. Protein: CASSDSGEQYF.

This CDR3 reads CASRTGTTVSYEQYF. CDR3 nucleotide sequence: TGTGCCAGCAGAACCGGGACTACTGTCTCCTACGAGCAGTACTTC. The chain uses TRBV7-2 and TRBJ2-7, with 7 nucleotides matching TRBD2. The germline V gene has CDR1 SGHTA and CDR2 FQGNSA. V lost 6 bases to trimming and J lost 0 bases; unmatched junction nucleotides: 8. The CDR3 totals 15 residues. The complete variable domain, with remaining parts taken from reference TRBV7-2 and TRBJ2-7, reads GAGVSQSPSNKVTEKGKDVELRCDPISGHTALYWYRQSLGQGLEFLIYFQGNSAPDKSGLPSDRFSAERTGGSVSTLTIQRTQQEDSAVYLCASRTGTTVSYEQYFGPGTRLTVT.

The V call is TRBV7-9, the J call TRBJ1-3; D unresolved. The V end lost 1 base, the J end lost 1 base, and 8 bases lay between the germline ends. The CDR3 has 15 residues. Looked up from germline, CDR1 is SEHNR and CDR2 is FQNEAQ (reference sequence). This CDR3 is CASSLGMASGNTIYF. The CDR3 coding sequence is TGTGCCAGCAGCTTAGGAATGGCGTCTGGAAACACCATATATTTT.

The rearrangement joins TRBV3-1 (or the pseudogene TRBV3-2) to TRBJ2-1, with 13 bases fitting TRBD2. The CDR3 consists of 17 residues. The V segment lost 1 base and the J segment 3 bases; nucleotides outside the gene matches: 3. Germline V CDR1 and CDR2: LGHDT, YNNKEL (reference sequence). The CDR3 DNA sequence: TGTGCCAGCAGCCAAGGAGGACTAGCGGGGGACTACAATGAGCAGTTCTTC. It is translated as CASSQGGLAGDYNEQFF.

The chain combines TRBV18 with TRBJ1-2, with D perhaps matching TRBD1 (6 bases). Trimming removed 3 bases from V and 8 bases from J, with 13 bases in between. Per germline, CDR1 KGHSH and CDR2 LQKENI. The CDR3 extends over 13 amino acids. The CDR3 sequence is CASSPPGGSGYTF. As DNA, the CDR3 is TGTGCCAGCTCACCCCCCGGGGGCTCGGGCTACACCTTC.

The CDR3 DNA reads as TGTGCCAGCAGTTACACCCTAAGCTCCTACGAGCAGTACTTC. Protein sequence: CASSYTLSSYEQYF. The V gene is TRBV28, the J gene TRBJ2-7; D not resolved. Trimming removed 4 bases from V and 0 bases from J, with 10 bases in between. The CDR3 has 14 amino acids. Per the germline V gene, CDR1 is MDHEN and CDR2 is SYDVKM. Looking up the rest from reference TRBV28 and TRBJ2-7 gives the full variable domain: DVKVTQSSRYLVKRTGEKVFLECVQDMDHENMFWYRQDPGLGLRLIYFSYDVKMKEKGDIPEGYSVSREKKERFSLILESASTNQTSMYLCASSYTLSSYEQYFGPGTRLTVT.

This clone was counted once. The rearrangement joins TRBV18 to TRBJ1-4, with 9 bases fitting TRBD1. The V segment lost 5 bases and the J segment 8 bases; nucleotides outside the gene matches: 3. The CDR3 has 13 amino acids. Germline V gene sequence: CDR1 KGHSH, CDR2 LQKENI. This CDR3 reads CASSAGQGEKLFF. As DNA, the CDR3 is TGTGCCAGCTCAGCGGGACAGGGCGAAAAACTGTTTTTT.

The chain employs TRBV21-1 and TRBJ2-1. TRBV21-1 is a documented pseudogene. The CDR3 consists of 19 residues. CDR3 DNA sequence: TGTGCCAGCAGCGCCACAGTTACCCCCGGGTCGAGCTCCTACAATGAGCAGTTCTTC. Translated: CASSATVTPGSSSYNEQFF.

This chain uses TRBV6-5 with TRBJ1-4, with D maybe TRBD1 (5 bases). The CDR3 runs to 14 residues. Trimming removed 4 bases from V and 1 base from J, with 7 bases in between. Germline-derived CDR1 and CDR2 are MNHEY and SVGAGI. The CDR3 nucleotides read TGTGCCAGCAGTTCGAGGGGAACTAATGAAAAACTGTTTTTT. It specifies CASSSRGTNEKLFF.

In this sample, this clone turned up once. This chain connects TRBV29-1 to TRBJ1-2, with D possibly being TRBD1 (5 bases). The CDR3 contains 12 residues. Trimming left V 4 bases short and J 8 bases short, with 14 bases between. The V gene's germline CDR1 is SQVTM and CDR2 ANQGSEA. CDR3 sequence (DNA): TGCAGCGTTGTCAGCCAGGGTCAGGGCTACACCTTC. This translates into CSVVSQGQGYTF.

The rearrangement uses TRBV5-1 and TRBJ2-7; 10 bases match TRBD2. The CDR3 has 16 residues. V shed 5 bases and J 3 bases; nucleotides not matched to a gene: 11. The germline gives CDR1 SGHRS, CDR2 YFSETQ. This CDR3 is CASSRSSGRPHYEQYF. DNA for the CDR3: TGCGCCAGCAGTAGGTCTAGCGGGAGACCTCACTACGAGCAGTACTTC.

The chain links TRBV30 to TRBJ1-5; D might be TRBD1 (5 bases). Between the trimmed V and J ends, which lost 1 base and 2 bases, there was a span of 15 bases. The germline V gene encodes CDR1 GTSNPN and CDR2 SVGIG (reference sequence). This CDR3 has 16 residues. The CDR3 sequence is CAWSGGKVLGNQPQHF. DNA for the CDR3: TGTGCCTGGAGTGGGGGGAAGGTCTTGGGCAATCAGCCCCAGCATTTT.

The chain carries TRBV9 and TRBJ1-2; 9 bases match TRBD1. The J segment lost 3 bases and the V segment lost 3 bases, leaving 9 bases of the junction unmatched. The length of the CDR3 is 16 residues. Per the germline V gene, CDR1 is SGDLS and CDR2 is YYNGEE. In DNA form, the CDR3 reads TGTGCCAGCAGCGCTGCGGGACAGGGTAGTGACTATGGCTACACCTTC. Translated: CASSAAGQGSDYGYTF. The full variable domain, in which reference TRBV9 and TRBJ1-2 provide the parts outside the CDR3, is DSGVTQTPKHLITATGQRVTLRCSPRSGDLSVYWYQQSLDQGLQFLIQYYNGEERAKGNILERFSAQQFPDLHSELNLSSLELGDSALYFCASSAAGQGSDYGYTFGSGTRLTVV.